What follows are 2 T cell receptor beta chains derived from one specimen sequenced in a study of vaccination effects on CD4 cells after COVID-19. TCRdb keeps only in-frame clones here, not all; method: immunoSEQ multiplex PCR. The sample includes approximately 16,000 clones, about 74% of them seen just once. These receptors' targets are unknown. Pools of viral peptides were used by the ViraFEST assay to expand antigen-specific CD4+ T cells ahead of sequencing. Following an approximately ten-day culture, CD4+ T cells were purified. According to PCR results, the person was infected with SARS-CoV-2 between March and December 2020. Two-dose BNT162b2 or mRNA-1273 vaccination was given to participants. Sequences were derived from CD4+ T cells from PBMCs cultured with HCoV-NL63 spike peptides, sampled after COVID-19 vaccination. The source of these receptors is a human donor who had a prior SARS-CoV-2 infection.

V is TRBV2 and J is TRBJ2-5; 9 bases map to TRBD1. The CDR3 runs 15 residues. Trimming cost V 4 bases and J 2 bases; bases outside gene matches: 5. The germline V gene encodes CDR1 SNHLY and CDR2 FYNNEI. DNA of the CDR3: TGTGCCAGCAGTGCAGGACAGGGGCGGCAAGAGACCCAGTACTTC. Protein product: CASSAGQGRQETQYF.

This clone was seen a single time. The chain employs TRBV9 and TRBJ2-3; no reliable D call. The CDR3 spans 13 residues. The V and J ends lost 0 bases and 4 bases respectively, with 6 bases between them. CDR1 and CDR2 from the germline V gene are SGDLS and YYNGEE. DNA for the CDR3: TGTGCCAGCAGCGTAGGGCCTTCAGATACGCAGTATTTT. Amino acids: CASSVGPSDTQYF. The full variable domain, rest sourced from reference TRBV9 and TRBJ2-3, is DSGVTQTPKHLITATGQRVTLRCSPRSGDLSVYWYQQSLDQGLQFLIQYYNGEERAKGNILERFSAQQFPDLHSELNLSSLELGDSALYFCASSVGPSDTQYFGPGTRLTVL.